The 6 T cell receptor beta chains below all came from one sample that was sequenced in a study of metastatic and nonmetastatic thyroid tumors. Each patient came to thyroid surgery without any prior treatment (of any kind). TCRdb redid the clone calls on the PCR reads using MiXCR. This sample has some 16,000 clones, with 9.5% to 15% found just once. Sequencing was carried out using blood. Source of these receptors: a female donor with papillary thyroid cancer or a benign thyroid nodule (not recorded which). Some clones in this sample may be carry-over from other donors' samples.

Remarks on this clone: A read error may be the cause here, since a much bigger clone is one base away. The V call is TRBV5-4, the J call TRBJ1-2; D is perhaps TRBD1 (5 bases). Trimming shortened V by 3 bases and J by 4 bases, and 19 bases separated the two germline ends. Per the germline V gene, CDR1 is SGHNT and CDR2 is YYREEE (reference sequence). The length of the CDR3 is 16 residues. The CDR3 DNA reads TGTGCCAGCAGCTCGAAACAGACATGGGGCGCCTATGGCTACACCTTC. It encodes CASSSKQTWGAYGYTF.

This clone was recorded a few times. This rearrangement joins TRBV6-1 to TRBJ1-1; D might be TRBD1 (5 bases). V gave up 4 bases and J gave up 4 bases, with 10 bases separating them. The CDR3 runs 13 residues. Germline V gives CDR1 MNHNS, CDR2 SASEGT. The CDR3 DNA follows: TGTGCCAGCAGTGCTTGGGGGGGCACTGAAGCTTTCTTT. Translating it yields CASSAWGGTEAFF.

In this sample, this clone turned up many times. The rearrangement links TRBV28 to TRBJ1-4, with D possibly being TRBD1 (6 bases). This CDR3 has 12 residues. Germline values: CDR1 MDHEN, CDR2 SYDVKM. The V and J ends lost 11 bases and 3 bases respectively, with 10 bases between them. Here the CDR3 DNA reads TGTGCCTTAAAGGGGGCTAATGAAAAACTGTTTTTT. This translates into CALKGANEKLFF.

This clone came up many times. The CDR3: CASSPRGTAAYGYTF. The CDR3 coding sequence is TGTGCCAGCAGCCCCCGGGGGACAGCGGCCTATGGCTACACCTTC. The chain recombines TRBV7-9 with TRBJ1-2; TRBD1 matches at 7 bases. The CDR3 length is 15 residues. Germline CDR1 SEHNR, CDR2 FQNEAQ (reference sequence). V shed 5 bases, J shed 4 bases, and the junction held 10 bases outside the gene matches.

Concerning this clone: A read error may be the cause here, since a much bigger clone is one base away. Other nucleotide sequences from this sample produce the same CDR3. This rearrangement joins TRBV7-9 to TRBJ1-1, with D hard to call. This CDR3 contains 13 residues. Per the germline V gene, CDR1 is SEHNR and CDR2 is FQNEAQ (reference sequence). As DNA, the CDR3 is TGTGCCAGCAGTCCGACACTGAACACTGAAGCCTTCTTT. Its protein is CASSPTLNTEAFF.

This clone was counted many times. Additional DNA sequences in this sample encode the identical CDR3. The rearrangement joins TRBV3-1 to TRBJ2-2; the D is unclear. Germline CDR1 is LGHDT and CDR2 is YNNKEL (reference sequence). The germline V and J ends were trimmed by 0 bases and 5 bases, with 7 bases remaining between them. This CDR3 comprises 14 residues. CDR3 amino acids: CASSQESHTGELFF. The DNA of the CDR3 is TGTGCCAGCAGCCAAGAATCTCATACCGGGGAGCTGTTTTTT.